The 32 T cell receptor beta chains reported below all come from one sample, sequenced in a study of regulatory T cells in long-lasting Graves disease. Time point specified: persistent/refractory GD, antithyroid drugs over 5 years with positive TRAb. PBMCs provided the RNA from which the TCR library was made. In building TCR beta libraries, iRepertoire HTBI primers were used together with Arm-PCR of CDR3 regions. TCRdb processed the multiplex PCR reads anew with MiXCR; each CDR3 protein has one entry. This sample has approximately 350,000 distinct CDR3 sequences, with less than 30% found just once. This sample comprised peripheral blood mononuclear cells (PBMCs), obtained when the disease was refractory, from a patient treated with antithyroid drugs. The receptors originated from a woman aged 40 to 50 with Graves disease.

The genes are TRBV5-1 and TRBJ1-4, with TRBD1 matching 9 bases. Germline V gene sequence: CDR1 SGHRS, CDR2 YFSETQ. The V and J ends lost 2 bases and 5 bases, in that order; junction bases with no gene match: 4. The CDR3 extends over 15 amino acids. DNA of the CDR3: TGCGCCAGCAGCTTACCCGGGACAGGGAATGAAAAACTGTTTTTT. Translating gives CASSLPGTGNEKLFF.

This clonotype was observed a few times. The CDR3 DNA is TGTGCCAGTAGCGAAGTGAGCTCTGGGGCCAACGTCCTGACTTTC. Translation: CASSEVSSGANVLTF. This chain connects TRBV19 to TRBJ2-6, with unresolved D. The CDR3 is 15 amino acids. Germline V gene data show CDR1 as LNHDA and CDR2 as SQIVND (reference sequence). V dropped 6 bases and J dropped 0 bases, with 9 bases sitting between them.

The rearrangement joins TRBV29-1 to TRBJ1-1, with no clear D. V lost 7 bases and J 4 bases, leaving 16 bases between the germline ends. There are 13 residues in the CDR3. Germline CDR1 SQVTM, CDR2 ANQGSEA. Here the CDR3 DNA reads TGCAGCGGGCTGGGTGGGGTGAGCACTGAAGCTTTCTTT. As protein: CSGLGGVSTEAFF.

This clonotype has more than one count but fewer than ten. V gene TRBV5-1 combines with J gene TRBJ2-1; 8 bases match TRBD1. From germline, CDR1 is SGHRS and CDR2 YFSETQ. This CDR3 is 14 amino acids long. The V and J ends lost 6 bases and 7 bases, in that order; junction bases with no gene match: 9. CDR3: CASNYQGARNEQFF. CDR3 sequence (DNA): TGCGCCAGCAATTACCAGGGGGCGAGGAATGAGCAGTTCTTC.

This clonotype turned up a few times. The chain couples TRBV5-1 to TRBJ2-2; D may be TRBD2 (5 bases). The CDR3 extends over 16 amino acids. Trimming left V 3 bases short and J 3 bases short, with 15 bases between. CDR1 is SGHRS and CDR2 is YFSETQ in the germline V gene. In nucleotides, the CDR3 is TGCGCCAGCAGCTCCCCGGACGGGGTTGACACCGGGGAGCTGTTTTTT. This gives the protein CASSSPDGVDTGELFF.

V and J are TRBV20-1 and TRBJ1-1; D uncertain. The V and J ends lost 6 bases and 0 bases respectively, with 11 bases between them. The germline gives CDR1 DFQATT, CDR2 SNEGSKA (reference sequence). The CDR3 has 13 amino acids. CDR3 sequence reads: CSAPYSMNTEAFF. CDR3 sequence (DNA): TGCAGTGCCCCATACTCAATGAACACTGAAGCTTTCTTT.

The gene calls are TRBV19 and TRBJ2-1; 8 nucleotides align to TRBD2. Germline CDR1 is LNHDA and CDR2 is SQIVND (reference sequence). The V and J ends lost 8 bases and 11 bases, in that order; junction bases with no gene match: 11. The CDR3 loop spans 13 amino acids. The CDR3, as DNA: TGTGCCAGTCAATGGGCTAGCGGGCCAAAGCAGTTCTTC. It codes for CASQWASGPKQFF. The full variable domain, completed using reference TRBV19 and TRBJ2-1, is DGGITQSPKYLFRKEGQNVTLSCEQNLNHDAMYWYRQDPGQGLRLIYYSQIVNDFQKGDIAEGYSVSREKKESFPLTVTSAQKNPTAFYLCASQWASGPKQFFGPGTRLTVL.

This clonotype came up a few times. V and J are TRBV30 and TRBJ2-5; 9 nucleotides align to TRBD2. The CDR3 is 13 residues long. Per the germline V gene, CDR1 is GTSNPN and CDR2 is SVGIG (reference sequence). The V segment lost 5 bases and the J segment 5 bases; nucleotides outside the gene matches: 6. In nucleotides, the CDR3 is TGTGCCTGGGAGGCGGGAGGGGCCGAGACCCAGTACTTC. Its translation: CAWEAGGAETQYF.

The rearrangement joins TRBV20-1 to TRBJ2-7; D ambiguous. Trimming shortened V by 0 bases and J by 9 bases, and 9 bases separated the two germline ends. Per the germline V gene, CDR1 is DFQATT and CDR2 is SNEGSKA (reference sequence). The CDR3 consists of 11 residues. The CDR3 spells CSAREDSLQYF. The CDR3 DNA reads TGCAGTGCTAGAGAGGATTCACTGCAGTACTTC.

This chain links TRBV28 with TRBJ1-1; D is perhaps TRBD1 (6 bases). CDR3 length: 18 amino acids. Trimming took 5 bases from V and 5 from J, leaving 27 bases between them. Germline CDR1 is MDHEN and CDR2 is SYDVKM. The CDR3 DNA reads TGTGCCAGCAGTAAAAGGGGGGCTTCAGGGTGGGCGGGAACTGAAGCTTTCTTT. It encodes CASSKRGASGWAGTEAFF.

The chain is built from TRBV6-1 and TRBJ1-1; possibly TRBD1 for D (5 bases). The CDR3 totals 14 residues. V gave up 5 bases and J gave up 6 bases, with 16 bases separating them. CDR1 and CDR2 (germline): MNHNS, SASEGT. In DNA, the CDR3 is TGTGCCAGCAGTCCAGGGACTCGGTGGTCTGAAGCTTTCTTT. It is translated as CASSPGTRWSEAFF.

This clonotype appeared a few times. The chain carries TRBV11-2 and TRBJ2-7; TRBD2 agrees at 11 bases. The junction had 4 bases not matched to a gene; V was cut back by 3 bases and J by 6 bases. Germline assignment: CDR1 SGHAT and CDR2 FQNNGV. The CDR3 length is 14 residues. CDR3 sequence: CASSFLAGGREQYF. CDR3 DNA sequence: TGTGCCAGCAGCTTTCTAGCGGGAGGACGCGAGCAGTACTTC.

DNA of the CDR3: TGCGCCAGCAGCCAAGATGGTCCAGCCCTCTATGGCTACACCTTC. Translation gives CASSQDGPALYGYTF. The chain recombines TRBV4-1 with TRBJ1-2; no reliable D call. The V gene lost 0 bases and the J gene lost 4 bases, with 12 bases spanning the gap. The CDR3 spans 15 residues. CDR1 MGHRA and CDR2 YSYEKL come from the germline V gene.

This clonotype occurred once. Since no conserved phenylalanine or tryptophan closes the CDR3, a read error is the likely cause. The chain links TRBV6-1 to TRBJ2-6, with 9 bases aligning to TRBD1. With 8 bases clipped from V and 4 bases from J, the junction kept 6 bases outside the gene matches. Germline V lookup: CDR1 MNHNS, CDR2 SASEGT. The CDR3 contains 15 residues. DNA for the CDR3: TGTGCCAGCGGGACAGGGTCTGCCGGGGCCAACGTCCTGACTTCC. Its protein product is CASGTGSAGANVLTS.

There are many counts of this clonotype. This chain joins TRBV28 and TRBJ2-7; D is possibly TRBD1 (6 bases). Trimming shortened V by 5 bases and J by 2 bases, and 19 bases separated the two germline ends. Per the germline V gene, CDR1 is MDHEN and CDR2 is SYDVKM. The CDR3 is made up of 16 amino acids. CDR3 nucleotide sequence: TGTGCCAGCAGTCCAGGGGCGTCAGTTCGAACCTACGAGCAGTACTTC. Protein sequence: CASSPGASVRTYEQYF.

This clonotype was observed many times. CDR3 nucleotide sequence: TGTGCCAGCAGTGACAATAGCAATCAGCCCCAGCATTTT. It is translated as CASSDNSNQPQHF. The chain joins TRBV12-3 or TRBV12-4 to TRBJ1-5, with D uncertain. The CDR3 totals 13 residues. V was clipped by 5 bases and J by 0 bases, with 5 bases between them.

The chain combines TRBV20-1 with TRBJ1-3; D gene uncertain. CDR1 and CDR2 (germline): DFQATT, SNEGSKA (reference sequence). The CDR3 extends over 14 amino acids. V gave up 2 bases and J gave up 0 bases, with 8 bases separating them. The CDR3 here is CSARPRNSGNTIYF. In DNA, the CDR3 is TGCAGTGCTAGACCTCGGAACTCTGGAAACACCATATATTTT.

J is TRBJ2-7 and V is TRBV6-5; unclear D gene. CDR1 MNHEY and CDR2 SVGAGI come from the germline V gene. CDR3 length equals 15 residues. The V gene lost 0 bases and the J gene lost 7 bases, with 16 bases spanning the gap. The CDR3 sequence: CASSYSPARPREQYF. The CDR3 coding sequence is TGTGCCAGCAGTTACTCACCAGCCCGCCCTAGGGAGCAGTACTTC.

This clonotype has ten or more counts. V is TRBV28 and J is TRBJ2-5; D tentatively fits TRBD1 or TRBD2 (5 bases each). Germline-derived CDR1 and CDR2 are MDHEN and SYDVKM. The V end was cut by 1 base, the J end by 1 base, with 13 bases between. The CDR3 is 16 amino acids. The CDR3 protein is CASSLFSGSSQETQYF. The CDR3 coding sequence is TGTGCCAGCAGTTTATTTTCAGGGAGTTCCCAAGAGACCCAGTACTTC. Full variable domain (rest looked up from reference TRBV28 and TRBJ2-5): DVKVTQSSRYLVKRTGEKVFLECVQDMDHENMFWYRQDPGLGLRLIYFSYDVKMKEKGDIPEGYSVSREKKERFSLILESASTNQTSMYLCASSLFSGSSQETQYFGPGTRLLVL.

Within the sample, this clonotype is medium-sized (0.01 to 0.1%). The gene calls are TRBV5-1 and TRBJ1-1; the D is unclear. CDR1 and CDR2 (germline): SGHRS, YFSETQ. This CDR3 is built from 14 residues. V was pared by 0 bases and J by 4 bases, with 10 bases between. The CDR3 nucleotides are TGCGCCAGCAGCTTGGGGAAATGGGGCACTGAAGCTTTCTTT. It encodes CASSLGKWGTEAFF.

This clonotype was counted only a few times. J is TRBJ2-5 and V is TRBV5-1; D is unresolved. CDR3 size: 15 residues. Per the germline V gene, CDR1 is SGHRS and CDR2 is YFSETQ. V lost 1 base, J lost 2 bases, and 12 bases lay in between. CDR3 coding DNA: TGCGCCAGCAGCTTGTCCACTACTACTCAAGAGACCCAGTACTTC. This gives the protein CASSLSTTTQETQYF.

Regarding this clonotype: A read error is likely, as this CDR3 ends without the conserved phenylalanine or tryptophan. This chain joins TRBV6-4 and TRBJ1-5; perhaps TRBD1 as D (6 bases). This CDR3 contains 14 residues. V lost 3 bases, J lost 2 bases, and 8 bases lay in between. Looked up from germline, CDR1 is MRHNA and CDR2 is SNTAGT. The CDR3 sequence is CASSEQGGNQPQHL. In nucleotides, the CDR3 is TGTGCCAGCAGTGAACAGGGAGGCAATCAGCCCCAGCATCTT.

This clonotype was picked up many times. V and J are TRBV20-1 and TRBJ1-5, with D possibly being TRBD1 (5 bases). The germline CDR1 and CDR2 sequences are DFQATT and SNEGSKA (reference sequence). The V and J ends lost 6 bases and 6 bases respectively, with 12 bases between them. This CDR3 has 12 residues. Written as DNA, the CDR3 is TGCAGTGCCGCTTCGGGGACTCAGCCCCAGCATTTT. This codes for CSAASGTQPQHF.

Of note for this clonotype: The CDR3 does not end in the conserved phenylalanine or tryptophan, so this is likely a read error. This chain joins TRBV28 and TRBJ1-5; D is perhaps TRBD1 (6 bases). V lost 6 bases, J lost 7 bases, and 10 bases lay in between. This CDR3 is built from 12 residues. Germline loops: CDR1 MDHEN, CDR2 SYDVKM. The CDR3 sequence is CASRITGQPQHL. CDR3 bases: TGTGCCAGCAGGATCACAGGGCAGCCCCAGCATCTT.

This clonotype appeared many times. The rearrangement joins TRBV7-8 to TRBJ2-5; no definite D call. Trimming took 1 base from V and 2 from J, leaving 5 bases between them. The CDR3 has 13 amino acids. Germline V gene sequence: CDR1 SGHVS, CDR2 FQNEAQ. CDR3 region: CASSLVDQETQYF. The CDR3 DNA reads TGTGCCAGCAGCTTAGTGGATCAAGAGACCCAGTACTTC.

This chain joins TRBV11-2 and TRBJ2-7; 13 nucleotides match TRBD2. Germline CDR1 SGHAT, CDR2 FQNNGV. This CDR3 has 16 residues. Germline trimming cut 2 bases from V and 5 bases from J; bases unmatched to any gene: 6. The CDR3 sequence is CASSLTGTSGINEQYF. The CDR3 nucleotides read TGTGCCAGCAGCTTAACCGGGACTAGCGGGATTAACGAGCAGTACTTC.

This rearrangement joins TRBV28 to TRBJ1-2, with D uncertain. The CDR3 covers 12 residues. Germline V CDR1 and CDR2: MDHEN, SYDVKM. V was cut by 1 base and J by 4 bases, with 4 bases left in between. CDR3 in DNA: TGTGCCAGCAGTTTATTAACCTATGGCTACACCTTC. This sequence encodes CASSLLTYGYTF.

This clonotype was observed a handful of times. The rearrangement uses TRBV7-9 and TRBJ1-4; the D is unclear. Germline values: CDR1 SEHNR, CDR2 FQNEAQ (reference sequence). The V and J ends lost 4 bases and 1 base respectively, with 10 bases between them. There are 15 residues in the CDR3. The CDR3 DNA sequence: TGTGCCAGCAGCTCCGACCGCCGAACTAATGAAAAACTGTTTTTT. This sequence encodes CASSSDRRTNEKLFF.

Many counts were recorded for this clonotype. The V and J genes are TRBV27 and TRBJ2-7; D could derive from TRBD1 or TRBD2 (5 bases each). The V end lost 6 bases, the J end lost 5 bases, and 11 bases lay between the germline ends. Per germline, CDR1 MNHEY and CDR2 SMNVEV (reference sequence). The CDR3 sequence is 12 residues long. CDR3 sequence (DNA): TGTGCCAGCAGGTCGGGACGCCACGAGCAGTACTTC. Its translation is CASRSGRHEQYF.

This clonotype was seen at least ten times. The J gene is TRBJ2-2, the V gene TRBV6-2 or TRBV6-3; D call uncertain. Germline loops: CDR1 MNHEY, CDR2 SVGEGT. The V and J ends lost 6 bases and 4 bases respectively, with 15 bases between them. CDR3 length equals 15 residues. CDR3 amino acids: CASRIDTWGTGELFF. The DNA of the CDR3 is TGTGCCAGCAGGATAGACACTTGGGGCACCGGGGAGCTGTTTTTT.

This clonotype appeared a few times. The chain links TRBV12-3 or TRBV12-4 to TRBJ1-5; D call uncertain. Trimming shortened V by 2 bases and J by 0 bases, and 14 bases separated the two germline ends. This CDR3 comprises 17 residues. The CDR3 region has the DNA TGTGCCAGCAGTTTAAGTTTGGGGAAGTATAGCAATCAGCCCCAGCATTTT. Its translation is CASSLSLGKYSNQPQHF.

In its sample, this clonotype was seen many times. V and J are TRBV2 and TRBJ1-4; TRBD1 is a possible D gene (5 bases). CDR1 is SNHLY and CDR2 is FYNNEI in the germline V gene. The CDR3 extends over 13 amino acids. V shed 8 bases and J shed 8 bases, with 15 bases lying between them. The CDR3 spells CASSGTSGEKLFF. Written as DNA, the CDR3 is TGTGCCAGCTCGGGCACTTCAGGGGAAAAACTGTTTTTT.